Sequencing of this T cell receptor (beta chain) was carried out in a study of T-cell reconstitution after alpha-beta-depleted transplantation in children. The V gene's germline CDR1 is DFQATT and CDR2 SNEGSKA (reference sequence). V lost 1 base, J lost 6 bases, and 8 bases stayed unmatched. The CDR3 extends over 14 amino acids. This clonotype was observed at least ten times. Library preparation (for TCRbeta) was performed with unique molecular identifiers. TCRdb itself ran the PCR reads through MiXCR, one entry per CDR3 protein. The table shows some 240,000 distinct CDR3 sequences, with about 11% occurring only once.

Sequencing used PBMCs from the stem cell graft donor, obtained from the stem cell graft. The rearrangement joins TRBV20-1 to TRBJ2-7, with 8 bases lining up with TRBD1. The sequence derives from a human donor who donated a stem cell graft to a child with acute lymphoblastic leukemia. The CDR3 is CSARGRGQSAEQYF. The CDR3 region has the DNA TGCAGTGCTAGAGGCAGGGGGCAGAGCGCCGAGCAGTACTTC.